A single sample is the source of the 8 T cell receptor beta chains below, sequenced in a study of patients with pleural tuberculosis. One entry per CDR3 protein, called by TCRdb with MiXCR from the reads. The profile shows nearly 30,000 distinct CDR3 sequences, about 20% of them singletons. Sequenced input: peripheral blood. All receptors derive from a human donor with pleural tuberculosis.

The V gene is TRBV20-1, the J gene TRBJ2-5, with 11 positions matching TRBD2. Per germline, CDR1 DFQATT and CDR2 SNEGSKA (reference sequence). The CDR3 is made up of 14 amino acids. CDR3 region: CNVTGTSGQETQYF. In nucleotides, the CDR3 is TGCAATGTTACCGGGACTAGCGGCCAAGAGACCCAGTACTTC.

This clonotype was seen at least ten times. The chain recombines TRBV3-1 with TRBJ2-7, with D tentatively TRBD1 (6 bases). The CDR3 sequence is 15 residues long. V was pared by 4 bases and J by 4 bases, with 17 bases between. Germline values: CDR1 LGHDT, CDR2 YNNKEL (reference sequence). CDR3 protein: CASSPPGHRTYEQYF. For the CDR3, the DNA is TGTGCCAGCAGCCCTCCGGGACATAGGACGTACGAGCAGTACTTC.

In this sample, this clonotype turned up many times. The CDR3 DNA reads as TGTGCCTGGAGTGTAGGTAGCGGGGGGAATGAGCAGTTCTTC. It is translated as CAWSVGSGGNEQFF. The chain links TRBV30 to TRBJ2-1, with 10 nucleotides matching TRBD2. V trimming: 0 bases; J trimming: 7 bases; junction bases outside the gene matches: 3. The length of the CDR3 is 14 residues. Germline-derived CDR1 and CDR2 are GTSNPN and SVGIG (reference sequence).

This clonotype occurred a few times. One base away lies a much larger clone, so this may be a sequencing read error. The conserved phenylalanine or tryptophan is not found at the CDR3 terminus, so this likely reflects a read error. The V call is TRBV5-1, the J call TRBJ2-7; D is ambiguous. Germline V gives CDR1 SGHRS, CDR2 YFSETQ. Trimming took off 2 bases at V and 0 bases at J, with 9 bases between the two ends. The CDR3 totals 14 residues. CDR3 in amino acids: CASSLVENSYEQYL. CDR3 coding DNA: TGCGCCAGCAGCTTAGTTGAGAACTCCTACGAGCAGTACCTC.

This clonotype was picked up many times. This sequence joins TRBV19 and TRBJ2-2; D gene unclear. The germline V gene encodes CDR1 LNHDA and CDR2 SQIVND (reference sequence). V lost 3 bases and J 3 bases, leaving 11 bases between the germline ends. The CDR3 runs 15 residues. The CDR3 loop reads CASSMVYFYTGELFF. The CDR3 coding sequence is TGTGCCAGTAGTATGGTTTACTTCTACACCGGGGAGCTGTTTTTT.

The V gene is TRBV27, the J gene TRBJ1-2; D uncertain. Trimming removed 5 bases at V and 4 bases at J, with 14 bases between. There are 14 residues in the CDR3. Germline assignment: CDR1 MNHEY and CDR2 SMNVEV (reference sequence). CDR3 in amino acids: CASSTGRGFYGYTF. CDR3 DNA sequence: TGTGCCAGCAGTACCGGTCGTGGCTTCTATGGCTACACCTTC.

This clonotype was seen ten or more times. V usage is TRBV6-1 and J usage is TRBJ2-5; D not certain. The CDR3 length is 13 residues. V shed 5 bases and J shed 2 bases, with 9 bases lying between them. Germline V gene sequence: CDR1 MNHNS, CDR2 SASEGT. CDR3 region: CASSPGPQETQYF. The CDR3 DNA follows: TGTGCCAGCAGTCCCGGGCCACAAGAGACCCAGTACTTC.

This clonotype was counted once. The chain recombines TRBV20-1 with TRBJ1-2; 7 nucleotides line up with TRBD1. Per the germline V gene, CDR1 is DFQATT and CDR2 is SNEGSKA (reference sequence). V shed 5 bases, J shed 2 bases, and the junction held 2 bases outside the gene matches. The CDR3 extends over 12 amino acids. The CDR3, as DNA: TGCAGTGCTGGACAGGAGAACTATGGCTACACCTTC. Translation gives CSAGQENYGYTF.